This T cell receptor beta chain was recorded in a study of response to subunit inactivated influenza vaccine. Study-level results: After each seasonal influenza vaccination, few new T cells are recruited, the authors suggested.

The CDR3 runs 15 residues. Germline V gene data show CDR1 as DFQATT and CDR2 as SNEGSKA (reference sequence). Between the trimmed V and J ends, which lost 1 base and 5 bases, there was a span of 18 bases. Via MiXCR, TCRdb re-called the RT-PCR reads, giving one row per CDR3 protein. The sample has approximately 530,000 distinct CDR3 sequences; 10% to 15% are singletons. This clonotype appeared a few times. Its antigen is as yet unknown. The chain couples TRBV20-1 to TRBJ2-7, with D possibly matching TRBD1 (6 bases). This clonotype was sampled from a man in his forties or fifties who received an inactivated influenza vaccine. The sample in question was PBMCs from blood, obtained 45 days after vaccination. The CDR3 bases are TGCAGTGCTAGAGCCTCCAACAGGGACCTCCACGAGCAGTACTTC. This sequence encodes CSARASNRDLHEQYF.